This T cell receptor beta chain was observed in a study of shared clonotypes between healthy human individuals. The CDR3 contains 14 residues. V dropped 6 bases and J dropped 5 bases, with 16 bases sitting between them. Germline V gene lookup returns CDR1 MDHEN and CDR2 SYDVKM. Deep was the level used in running the assay. The data were produced by immunoSEQ multiplex PCR, yet TCRdb's version contains in-frame clones alone and is incomplete. The top ten hold roughly 12% of the sample, which has approximately 470,000 clones, over 70% seen once. The TCR was taken from a woman aged 40 to 50 in good health. Some clones in this sample may be carry-over from other donors' samples. The chain recombines TRBV28 with TRBJ2-5, with D unresolved. The sequenced sample consisted of PBMCs. The DNA of the CDR3 is TGTGCCAGCAGCCGTCGGTCCTATAAGGAGACCCAGTACTTC. It translates to CASSRRSYKETQYF.